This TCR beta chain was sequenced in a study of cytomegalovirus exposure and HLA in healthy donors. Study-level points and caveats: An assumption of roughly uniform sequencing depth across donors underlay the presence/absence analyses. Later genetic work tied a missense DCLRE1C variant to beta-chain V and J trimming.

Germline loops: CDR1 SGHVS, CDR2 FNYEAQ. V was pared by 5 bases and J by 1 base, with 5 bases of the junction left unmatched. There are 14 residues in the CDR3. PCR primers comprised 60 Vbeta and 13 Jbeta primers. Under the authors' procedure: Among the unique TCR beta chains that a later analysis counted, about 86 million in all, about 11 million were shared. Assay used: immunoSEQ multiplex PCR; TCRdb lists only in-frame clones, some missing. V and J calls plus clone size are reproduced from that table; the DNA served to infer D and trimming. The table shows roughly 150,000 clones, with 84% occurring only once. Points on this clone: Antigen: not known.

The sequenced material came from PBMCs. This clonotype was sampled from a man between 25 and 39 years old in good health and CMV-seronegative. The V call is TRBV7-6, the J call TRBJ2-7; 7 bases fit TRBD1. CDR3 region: CASSNTGESYEQYF. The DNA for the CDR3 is TGTGCCAGCAGCAATACAGGGGAATCCTACGAGCAGTACTTC.